The table lists the clone carrying this T cell receptor (beta chain) with a few counts. V trimming: 6 bases; J trimming: 0 bases; junction bases outside the gene matches: 7. The CDR3 totals 15 residues. The germline V gene has CDR1 MNHEY and CDR2 SVGEGT. TCRdb used MiXCR to reprocess the 5' RACE reads, holding one entry per CDR3 protein. The profile shows 70,000 to 85,000 distinct CDR3 sequences, 9% to 15% of them singletons. This specimen belongs to a study of early T cells in non-severe SARS-CoV-2 infection. The chain couples TRBV6-2 or TRBV6-3 to TRBJ1-1; 7 bases match TRBD1. Here the sequenced sample was whole blood, taken at baseline. This clonotype originated in an adult who was a healthcare worker with PCR-confirmed SARS-CoV-2 infection or an uninfected control (not recorded which). The donor label of this sample is uncertain. DNA of the CDR3: TGTGCCAGCAGAGGATACGGGACAGTGAACACTGAAGCTTTCTTT. Its protein product is CASRGYGTVNTEAFF.